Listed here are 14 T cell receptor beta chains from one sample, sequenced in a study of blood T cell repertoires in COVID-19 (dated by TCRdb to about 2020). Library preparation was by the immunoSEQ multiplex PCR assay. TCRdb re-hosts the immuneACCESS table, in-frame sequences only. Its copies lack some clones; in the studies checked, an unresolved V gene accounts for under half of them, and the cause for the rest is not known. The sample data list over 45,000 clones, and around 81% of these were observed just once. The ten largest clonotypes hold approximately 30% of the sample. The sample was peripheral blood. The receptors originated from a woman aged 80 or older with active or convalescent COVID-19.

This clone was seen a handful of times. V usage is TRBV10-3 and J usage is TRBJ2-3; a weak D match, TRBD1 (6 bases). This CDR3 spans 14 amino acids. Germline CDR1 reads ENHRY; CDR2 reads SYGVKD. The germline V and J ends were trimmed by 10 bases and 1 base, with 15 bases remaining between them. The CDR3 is CASCQPGGTDTQYF. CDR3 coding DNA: TGTGCCAGCTGCCAACCAGGGGGCACAGATACGCAGTATTTT.

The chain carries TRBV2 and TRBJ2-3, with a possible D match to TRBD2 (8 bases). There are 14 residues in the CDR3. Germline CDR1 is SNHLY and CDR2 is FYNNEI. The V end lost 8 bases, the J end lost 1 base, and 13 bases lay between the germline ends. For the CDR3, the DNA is TGTGCCAGCCGGGAGGGGGCTGGCACAGATACGCAGTATTTT. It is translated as CASREGAGTDTQYF. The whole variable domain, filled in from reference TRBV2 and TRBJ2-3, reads EPEVTQTPSHQVTQMGQEVILRCVPISNHLYFYWYRQILGQKVEFLVSFYNNEISEKSEIFDDQFSVERPDGSNFTLKIRSTKLEDSAMYFCASREGAGTDTQYFGPGTRLTVL.

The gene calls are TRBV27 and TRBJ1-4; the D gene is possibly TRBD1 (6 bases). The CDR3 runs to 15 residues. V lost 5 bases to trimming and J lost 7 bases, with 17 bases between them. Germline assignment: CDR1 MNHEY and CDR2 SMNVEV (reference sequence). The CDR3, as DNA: TGTGCCAGCAGTCCCACGGGGGGCGAGCGTGAAAAACTGTTTTTT. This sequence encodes CASSPTGGEREKLFF.

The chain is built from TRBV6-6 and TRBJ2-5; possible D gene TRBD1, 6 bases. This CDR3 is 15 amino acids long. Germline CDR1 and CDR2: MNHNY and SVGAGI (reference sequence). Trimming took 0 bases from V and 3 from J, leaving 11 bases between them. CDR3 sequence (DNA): TGTGCCAGCAGTTACTCGGCGAACAGGGAAGAGACCCAGTACTTC. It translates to CASSYSANREETQYF.

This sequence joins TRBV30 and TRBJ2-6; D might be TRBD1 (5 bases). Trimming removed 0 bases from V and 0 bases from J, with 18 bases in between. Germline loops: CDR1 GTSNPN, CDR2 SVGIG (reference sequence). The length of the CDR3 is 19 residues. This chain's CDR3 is CAWSVVSQVHYSGANVLTF. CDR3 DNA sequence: TGTGCCTGGAGTGTGGTCTCACAGGTTCACTACTCTGGGGCCAACGTCCTGACTTTC.

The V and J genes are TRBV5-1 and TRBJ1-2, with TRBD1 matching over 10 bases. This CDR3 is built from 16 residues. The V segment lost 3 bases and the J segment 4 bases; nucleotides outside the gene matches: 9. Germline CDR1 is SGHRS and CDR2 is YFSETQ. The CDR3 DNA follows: TGCGCCAGCAGCTCACGACAGGGGGCGCAAGTCTATGGCTACACCTTC. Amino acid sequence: CASSSRQGAQVYGYTF.

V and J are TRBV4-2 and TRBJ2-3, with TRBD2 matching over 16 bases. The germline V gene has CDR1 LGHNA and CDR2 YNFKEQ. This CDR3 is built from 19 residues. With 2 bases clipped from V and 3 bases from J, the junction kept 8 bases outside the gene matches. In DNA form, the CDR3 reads TGTGCCAGCAGCCAAAGATTGGGACTAGCGGGGGGGCGTACAGATACGCAGTATTTT. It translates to CASSQRLGLAGGRTDTQYF.

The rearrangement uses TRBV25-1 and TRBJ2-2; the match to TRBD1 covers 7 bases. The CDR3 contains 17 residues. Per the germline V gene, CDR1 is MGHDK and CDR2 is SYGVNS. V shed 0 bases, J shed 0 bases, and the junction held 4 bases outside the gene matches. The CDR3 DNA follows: TGTGCCAGCAGTGAATATCTGGGGACAGCGAACACCGGGGAGCTGTTTTTT. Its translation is CASSEYLGTANTGELFF. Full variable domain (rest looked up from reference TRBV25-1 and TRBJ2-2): EADIYQTPRYLVIGTGKKITLECSQTMGHDKMYWYQQDPGMELHLIHYSYGVNSTEKGDLSSESTVSRIRTEHFPLTLESARPSHTSQYLCASSEYLGTANTGELFFGEGSRLTVL.

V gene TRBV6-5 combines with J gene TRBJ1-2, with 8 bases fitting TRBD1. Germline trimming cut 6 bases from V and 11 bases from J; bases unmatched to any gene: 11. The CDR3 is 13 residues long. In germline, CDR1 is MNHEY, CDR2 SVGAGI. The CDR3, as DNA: TGTGCCAGCAGAAATGGACAGGGTATGAGATACACCTTC. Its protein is CASRNGQGMRYTF.

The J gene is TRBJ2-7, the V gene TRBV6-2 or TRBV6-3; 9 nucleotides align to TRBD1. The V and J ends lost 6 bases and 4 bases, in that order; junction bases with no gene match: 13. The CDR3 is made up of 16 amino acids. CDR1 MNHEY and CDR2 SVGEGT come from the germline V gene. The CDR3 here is CASSVPLGQGGYEQYF. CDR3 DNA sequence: TGTGCCAGCAGCGTTCCCTTGGGACAGGGTGGTTACGAGCAGTACTTC.

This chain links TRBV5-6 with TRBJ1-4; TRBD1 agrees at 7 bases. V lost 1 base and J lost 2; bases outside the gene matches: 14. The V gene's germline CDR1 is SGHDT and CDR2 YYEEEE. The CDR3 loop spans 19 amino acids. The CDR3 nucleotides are TGTGCCAGCAGCTTGTACGCCTTGACGAACAGGGGCACTAATGAAAAACTGTTTTTT. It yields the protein CASSLYALTNRGTNEKLFF.

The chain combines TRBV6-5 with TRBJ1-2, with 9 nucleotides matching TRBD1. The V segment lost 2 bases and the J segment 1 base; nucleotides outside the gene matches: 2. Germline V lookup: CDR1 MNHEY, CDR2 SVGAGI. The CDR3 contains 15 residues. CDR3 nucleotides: TGTGCCAGCAGTTACGCGGACAGGGGTAACTATGGCTACACCTTC. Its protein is CASSYADRGNYGYTF.

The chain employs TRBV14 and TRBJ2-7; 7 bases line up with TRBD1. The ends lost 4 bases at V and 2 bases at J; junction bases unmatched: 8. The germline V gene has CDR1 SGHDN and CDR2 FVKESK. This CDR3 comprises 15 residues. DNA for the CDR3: TGTGCCAGCAGCCGATATGACAGGGCCCCCTACGAGCAGTACTTC. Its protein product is CASSRYDRAPYEQYF.

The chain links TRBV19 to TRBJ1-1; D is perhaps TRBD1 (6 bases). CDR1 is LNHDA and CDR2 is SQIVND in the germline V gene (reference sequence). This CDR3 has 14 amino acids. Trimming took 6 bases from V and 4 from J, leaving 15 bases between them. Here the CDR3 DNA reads TGTGCCAGTAGGACCGACAGGCAGGTCACTGAAGCTTTCTTT. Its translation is CASRTDRQVTEAFF.